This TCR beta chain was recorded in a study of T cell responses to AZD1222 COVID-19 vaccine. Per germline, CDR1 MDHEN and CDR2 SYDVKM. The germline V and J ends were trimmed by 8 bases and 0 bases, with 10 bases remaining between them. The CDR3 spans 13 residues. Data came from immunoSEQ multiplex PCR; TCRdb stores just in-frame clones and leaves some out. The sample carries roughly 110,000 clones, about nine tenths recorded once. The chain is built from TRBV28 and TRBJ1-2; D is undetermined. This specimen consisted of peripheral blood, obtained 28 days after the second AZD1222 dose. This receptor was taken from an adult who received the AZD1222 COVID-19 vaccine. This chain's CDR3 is CASGGETNYGYTF. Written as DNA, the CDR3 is TGTGCCAGCGGCGGGGAGACTAACTATGGCTACACCTTC.